This entry lists 28 T cell receptor beta chains sequenced from one sample in a study of early T cells in non-severe SARS-CoV-2 infection. One entry per CDR3 protein, called by TCRdb with MiXCR from the 5' RACE reads. The sample shows approximately 76,000 distinct CDR3 sequences, around 12% of them seen only once. The sequencing sample was made of whole blood. The receptors come from an adult who was a healthcare worker with PCR-confirmed SARS-CoV-2 infection or an uninfected control (not recorded which).

This clonotype has ten or more counts. CDR3 amino acids: CASSFGRDRGPDHEQFF. The DNA of the CDR3 is TGTGCCAGCAGTTTCGGCCGGGACAGGGGGCCGGATCATGAGCAGTTCTTC. J is TRBJ2-1 and V is TRBV27, with TRBD1 identical over 12 bases. Germline V gene data show CDR1 as MNHEY and CDR2 as SMNVEV (reference sequence). The CDR3 sequence is 17 residues long. The ends lost 3 bases at V and 8 bases at J; junction bases unmatched: 11.

This clonotype appeared many times. V and J are TRBV10-3 and TRBJ2-7; TRBD1 aligns across 7 bases. The length of the CDR3 is 15 residues. Germline loops: CDR1 ENHRY, CDR2 SYGVKD. The ends lost 10 bases at V and 5 bases at J; junction bases unmatched: 17. The CDR3 loop is CATAQASKGGDEQYF. The CDR3 DNA sequence: TGTGCCACTGCCCAAGCCTCTAAAGGGGGCGACGAGCAGTACTTC.

This clonotype was observed many times. The DNA is omitted, as the CDR3 cannot be located on it reliably, and the CDR3 follows TCRdb's listing. The chain is built from TRBV21-1 and TRBJ1-6. TRBV21-1 is tagged as a pseudogene. The CDR3 region is 16 residues in length, termini included. CDR3 in amino acids: CASSKVFGGGNSPLHF.

This clonotype was seen many times. This sequence joins TRBV20-1 and TRBJ2-1; D perhaps matches TRBD2 (5 bases). Germline values: CDR1 DFQATT, CDR2 SNEGSKA (reference sequence). This CDR3 is built from 13 residues. Trimming took off 6 bases at V and 8 bases at J, with 17 bases between the two ends. The DNA for the CDR3 is TGCAGTGCCCCCCGGGAAAGGATCCATGAGCAGTTCTTC. Its translation: CSAPRERIHEQFF.

This sequence joins TRBV5-1 and TRBJ2-1; TRBD2 is a possible D gene (6 bases). CDR3 length: 15 amino acids. Trimming removed 3 bases at V and 6 bases at J, with 16 bases between. CDR1 and CDR2 (germline): SGHRS, YFSETQ. The CDR3 sequence is CASSSEFTSFNEQFF. CDR3 DNA: TGCGCCAGCAGCTCGGAATTCACTAGCTTCAATGAGCAGTTCTTC.

This clonotype was counted many times. The V call is TRBV28, the J call TRBJ2-4, with a weak D call TRBD1 (5 bases). CDR3 length: 14 amino acids. Germline CDR1 is MDHEN and CDR2 is SYDVKM. The V gene lost 5 bases and the J gene lost 2 bases, with 10 bases spanning the gap. CDR3 residues: CASSPQGTKNIQYF. The CDR3 DNA reads TGTGCCAGCAGTCCGCAGGGCACCAAAAACATTCAGTACTTC.

The sample holds a few counts of this clonotype. V and J are TRBV28 and TRBJ2-1; no clear D. CDR1 and CDR2 from the germline V gene are MDHEN and SYDVKM. The CDR3 runs to 14 residues. V was trimmed by 1 base and J by 9 bases, leaving 13 bases between them. The CDR3 reads CASSLYNLSGEQFF. The CDR3 DNA sequence: TGTGCCAGCAGTTTATATAACCTTAGTGGTGAGCAGTTCTTC.

This clonotype was counted a few times. The J gene is TRBJ2-3, the V gene TRBV20-1; TRBD2 matches at 10 bases. This CDR3 region has 15 residues. V shed 2 bases and J 5 bases; nucleotides not matched to a gene: 7. The V gene's germline CDR1 is DFQATT and CDR2 SNEGSKA (reference sequence). DNA of the CDR3: TGCAGTGCTAGAATCCTAGCGGGAGCGCGAGATACGCAGTATTTT. Encoded protein: CSARILAGARDTQYF.

This clonotype was seen many times. The rearrangement joins TRBV28 to TRBJ1-2; TRBD1 matches at 10 bases. CDR3 length: 14 amino acids. The germline V gene has CDR1 MDHEN and CDR2 SYDVKM. Losses at the gene ends were 5 bases for V and 8 bases for J; bases not matched to a gene: 8. The CDR3 region has the DNA TGTGCCAGCAGTCTGGGACAGGGGATGTGGGGCTACACCTTC. This gives the protein CASSLGQGMWGYTF.

The chain uses TRBV29-1 and TRBJ1-1; 11 nucleotides line up with TRBD1. V trimming: 7 bases; J trimming: 6 bases; junction bases outside the gene matches: 7. Germline-derived CDR1 and CDR2 are SQVTM and ANQGSEA. The CDR3 covers 13 residues. CDR3 sequence: CSAWTGGLAEAFF. The CDR3 DNA reads as TGCAGCGCTTGGACAGGGGGCCTCGCTGAAGCTTTCTTT.

In its sample, this clonotype was seen many times. This chain joins TRBV27 and TRBJ2-1; TRBD2 is a possible D gene (7 bases). Germline CDR1 reads MNHEY; CDR2 reads SMNVEV (reference sequence). The CDR3 has 14 amino acids. V was clipped by 3 bases and J by 6 bases, with 12 bases between them. CDR3 sequence: CASSFGGRVNEQFF. As DNA, the CDR3 is TGTGCCAGCAGTTTCGGGGGGCGGGTCAATGAGCAGTTCTTC.

This rearrangement joins TRBV2 to TRBJ2-1, with D uncertain. Germline V gives CDR1 SNHLY, CDR2 FYNNEI. CDR3 length: 14 residues. V lost 5 bases and J lost 4, with 12 bases in between. CDR3 protein: CASSLRVYYNEQFF. In DNA, the CDR3 is TGTGCCAGCAGTCTCCGGGTATATTACAATGAGCAGTTCTTC.

At least ten counts were recorded for this clonotype. The chain uses TRBV5-4 and TRBJ2-1; no firm D call. V shed 6 bases and J shed 3 bases, with 4 bases lying between them. The CDR3 length is 11 residues. From germline, CDR1 is SGHNT and CDR2 YYREEE (reference sequence). CDR3 bases: TGTGCCAGCACCCTCTACAATGAGCAGTTCTTC. Its protein product is CASTLYNEQFF.

CDR3 loop: CASSVGGQGVYEQYF. The CDR3 DNA reads as TGTGCCAGCAGCGTAGGGGGTCAGGGGGTCTACGAGCAGTACTTC. The chain joins TRBV9 to TRBJ2-7, with TRBD1 matching 7 bases. The CDR3 has 15 residues. V shed 0 bases, J shed 3 bases, and the junction held 6 bases outside the gene matches. From germline, CDR1 is SGDLS and CDR2 YYNGEE.

This clonotype was counted many times. The genes are TRBV9 and TRBJ2-1; D is unresolved. In germline, CDR1 is SGDLS, CDR2 YYNGEE. With 0 bases removed from V and 5 bases from J, the gap between germline ends came to 6 bases. CDR3 length: 13 residues. The CDR3 DNA reads as TGTGCCAGCAGCGTAGGTTGGCACAATGAGCAGTTCTTC. The encoded protein is CASSVGWHNEQFF. The full variable domain, with the rest looked up from reference TRBV9 and TRBJ2-1, is DSGVTQTPKHLITATGQRVTLRCSPRSGDLSVYWYQQSLDQGLQFLIQYYNGEERAKGNILERFSAQQFPDLHSELNLSSLELGDSALYFCASSVGWHNEQFFGPGTRLTVL.

In its sample, this clonotype was seen many times. V gene TRBV5-1 combines with J gene TRBJ1-2, with TRBD1 identical over 7 bases. From germline, CDR1 is SGHRS and CDR2 YFSETQ. J gave up 2 bases and V 0 bases, and 4 bases lay outside the gene matches. CDR3 length: 15 amino acids. The CDR3: CASSLAAQGNYGYTF. The CDR3 DNA is TGCGCCAGCAGCTTGGCCGCACAGGGGAACTATGGCTACACCTTC.

The chain carries TRBV19 and TRBJ2-2; 11 positions match TRBD1. With V trimmed by 2 bases and J by 5 bases, 1 base remained unmatched. The CDR3 totals 15 residues. Germline V gives CDR1 LNHDA, CDR2 SQIVND (reference sequence). In nucleotides, the CDR3 is TGTGCCAGTAGTATATGGGACAGGGGGACCGGGGAGCTGTTTTTT. This translates into CASSIWDRGTGELFF.

This clonotype was seen many times. Here the CDR3 DNA reads TGTGCCAGCAGTTTATGGCAGGGGGGGCAAGATACGCAGTATTTT. Translated, it gives CASSLWQGGQDTQYF. V is TRBV27 and J is TRBJ2-3, with D perhaps matching TRBD1 or TRBD2 (7 bases each). Trimming removed 1 base at V and 5 bases at J, with 13 bases between. Germline CDR1 and CDR2: MNHEY and SMNVEV (reference sequence). This CDR3 has 15 amino acids.

The V call is TRBV28, the J call TRBJ1-2; 8 bases are a match to TRBD1. The CDR3 runs to 13 residues. Germline CDR1 reads MDHEN; CDR2 reads SYDVKM. The trim removed 1 base at V and 8 bases at J, leaving 3 bases unmatched. The CDR3 region is CASSLSTGVGYTF. The CDR3 nucleotides read TGTGCCAGCAGTTTATCGACAGGGGTGGGCTACACCTTC.

This clonotype occurred many times. V gene TRBV6-6 combines with J gene TRBJ2-5; unclear D gene. Germline V CDR1 and CDR2: MNHNY, SVGAGI (reference sequence). Trimming shortened V by 2 bases and J by 4 bases, and 14 bases separated the two germline ends. The length of the CDR3 is 15 residues. CDR3 sequence (DNA): TGTGCCAGCAGTTACCCGATTGGGGTCAGAGAGACCCAGTACTTC. Protein sequence: CASSYPIGVRETQYF.

This clonotype has ten or more counts. This chain connects TRBV9 to TRBJ2-5, with a tentative D call TRBD2 (6 bases). The germline V and J ends were trimmed by 0 bases and 5 bases, with 14 bases remaining between them. The CDR3 is made up of 15 amino acids. Germline values: CDR1 SGDLS, CDR2 YYNGEE. CDR3 sequence: CASSVVVGGGETQYF. The CDR3, as DNA: TGTGCCAGCAGCGTAGTTGTCGGGGGAGGCGAGACCCAGTACTTC. The whole variable domain, filled in from reference TRBV9 and TRBJ2-5, reads DSGVTQTPKHLITATGQRVTLRCSPRSGDLSVYWYQQSLDQGLQFLIQYYNGEERAKGNILERFSAQQFPDLHSELNLSSLELGDSALYFCASSVVVGGGETQYFGPGTRLLVL.

This clonotype was counted at least ten times. The chain combines TRBV20-1 with TRBJ2-3, with TRBD1 matching 9 bases. In germline, CDR1 is DFQATT, CDR2 SNEGSKA (reference sequence). The V segment lost 4 bases and the J segment 4 bases; nucleotides outside the gene matches: 3. The CDR3 extends over 13 amino acids. Written as DNA, the CDR3 is TGCAGTGCTATGGGACAGGGCCCAGATACGCAGTATTTT. Amino acids: CSAMGQGPDTQYF.

This clonotype was detected many times. The rearrangement links TRBV9 to TRBJ2-1; 7 bases map to TRBD2. The CDR3 runs to 16 residues. V shed 0 bases and J 0 bases; nucleotides not matched to a gene: 3. CDR1 SGDLS and CDR2 YYNGEE come from the germline V gene. CDR3 protein: CASSVDGGSSYNEQFF. CDR3 DNA: TGTGCCAGCAGCGTAGACGGCGGGAGCTCCTACAATGAGCAGTTCTTC.

This chain links TRBV12-3 or TRBV12-4 with TRBJ2-3, with D possibly matching TRBD2 (6 bases). This CDR3 region has 16 residues. With 2 bases removed from V and 2 bases from J, the gap between germline ends came to 14 bases. CDR3 loop: CASSLRGGTYTDTQYF. As DNA, the CDR3 is TGTGCCAGCAGTTTACGGGGCGGGACCTACACAGATACGCAGTATTTT.

The table lists this clonotype with many counts. V is TRBV20-1 and J is TRBJ1-4, with 11 bases matching TRBD1. The CDR3 totals 14 residues. Germline-derived CDR1 and CDR2 are DFQATT and SNEGSKA (reference sequence). With 3 bases clipped from V and 13 bases from J, the junction kept 10 bases outside the gene matches. CDR3 DNA: TGCAGTGCTAGCCCAGGACAGGGGGCGGCAAGACTGTTTTTT. It is translated as CSASPGQGAARLFF.

This clonotype came up many times. This chain connects TRBV5-4 to TRBJ2-2; D ambiguous. The CDR3 spans 11 residues. Germline CDR1 is SGHNT and CDR2 is YYREEE (reference sequence). Trimming took 7 bases from V and 3 from J, leaving 4 bases between them. DNA for the CDR3: TGTGCCAGCGGGGACACCGGGGAGCTGTTTTTT. Its protein product is CASGDTGELFF.

This clonotype was found a few times. The chain carries TRBV7-9 and TRBJ2-7; D is ambiguous. The CDR3 is 15 residues long. V lost 1 base to trimming and J lost 3 bases, with 13 bases between them. Germline loops: CDR1 SEHNR, CDR2 FQNEAQ (reference sequence). The CDR3: CASSLVQELGYEQYF. CDR3 bases: TGTGCCAGCAGCTTAGTTCAGGAGTTGGGCTACGAGCAGTACTTC.

This clonotype was found many times. V is TRBV6-2 or TRBV6-3 and J is TRBJ2-2, with 9 positions matching TRBD2. Trimming cost V 6 bases and J 2 bases; bases outside gene matches: 7. Germline lookup yields CDR1 MNHEY and CDR2 SVGEGT. CDR3 length: 16 residues. CDR3 in amino acids: CASSRGLATNTGELFF. The CDR3 DNA follows: TGTGCCAGCAGCCGAGGACTAGCGACTAACACCGGGGAGCTGTTTTTT.